The 21 T cell receptor beta chains reported below all come from one sample, sequenced in a study of cytomegalovirus exposure and HLA in healthy donors. The PCR ran on 60 Vbeta and 13 Jbeta primers. This table comes from immunoSEQ multiplex PCR, and its TCRdb copy is limited to in-frame clones, with some not included. The sample lists approximately 97,000 clones, around four fifths occurring once. Material for sequencing was PBMCs. The source of these receptors is a man aged 35-49 years in good health and CMV-seronegative.

The V and J genes are TRBV2 and TRBJ2-1; 10 nucleotides agree with TRBD2. The CDR3 totals 14 residues. CDR1 and CDR2 (germline): SNHLY, FYNNEI. J lost 9 bases, V lost 7 bases, and 9 bases had no gene match. In DNA, the CDR3 is TGTGCCAGCAAGCGAAGCGGGGGGGTACTTGAGCAGTTCTTC. It encodes CASKRSGGVLEQFF.

This chain uses TRBV5-4 with TRBJ2-2; D possibly corresponds to TRBD1 (7 bases). The germline CDR1 and CDR2 sequences are SGHNT and YYREEE (reference sequence). V dropped 0 bases and J dropped 5 bases, with 14 bases sitting between them. This CDR3 comprises 16 residues. This chain's CDR3 is CASSLVGGGGTGELFF. The CDR3 bases are TGTGCCAGCAGCTTGGTTGGAGGGGGCGGGACCGGGGAGCTGTTTTTT.

CDR3 sequence (DNA): TGTGCCAGCAGCCTCCGGGACAGGGATACCTCCATATATTTT. Its translation: CASSLRDRDTSIYF. The V gene is TRBV5-4, the J gene TRBJ1-3; 9 bases fit TRBD1. This CDR3 is 14 amino acids long. V lost 4 bases and J lost 11; bases outside the gene matches: 10. Germline-derived CDR1 and CDR2 are SGHNT and YYREEE (reference sequence). Combining the CDR3 with reference TRBV5-4 and TRBJ1-3 gives the whole variable domain ETGVTQSPTHLIKTRGQQVTLRCSSQSGHNTVSWYQQALGQGPQFIFQYYREEENGRGNFPPRFSGLQFPNYSSELNVNALELDDSALYLCASSLRDRDTSIYFGEGSWLTVV.

The V and J genes are TRBV6-6 and TRBJ2-1, with 11 bases lining up with TRBD2. The germline gives CDR1 MNHNY, CDR2 SVGAGI (reference sequence). The CDR3 length is 16 residues. J lost 2 bases, V lost 6 bases, and 6 bases had no gene match. The CDR3, as DNA: TGTGCCAGCAGAAGACTAGCGGGGCTAACCTACAATGAGCAGTTCTTC. It codes for CASRRLAGLTYNEQFF.

The rearrangement uses TRBV30 and TRBJ1-2, with a possible D match to TRBD1 (6 bases). The CDR3 is made up of 14 amino acids. The ends were cut back, 0 bases at V and 7 bases at J, with 15 bases in the middle. In germline, CDR1 is GTSNPN, CDR2 SVGIG (reference sequence). The CDR3 region is CAWSVSGVWGGYTF. The CDR3 nucleotides are TGTGCCTGGAGTGTATCAGGGGTCTGGGGTGGCTACACCTTC.

Only one count was recorded for this clone. The rearrangement links TRBV5-4 to TRBJ2-3; D may be TRBD2 (6 bases). Germline loops: CDR1 SGHNT, CDR2 YYREEE (reference sequence). The V end lost 3 bases, the J end lost 4 bases, and 18 bases lay between the germline ends. The CDR3 runs to 16 residues. The CDR3 nucleotides are TGTGCCAGCAGCTCAAGCCCGGGGGTCCGCGCAGATACGCAGTATTTT. This gives the protein CASSSSPGVRADTQYF.

The J gene is TRBJ2-1, the V gene TRBV5-1; 12 nucleotides match TRBD1. J lost 0 bases, V lost 4 bases, and 2 bases had no gene match. Looked up from germline, CDR1 is SGHRS and CDR2 is YFSETQ. The CDR3 length is 16 residues. The CDR3 loop reads CASSPGQGASYNEQFF. CDR3 coding DNA: TGCGCCAGCAGCCCGGGACAGGGGGCCTCCTACAATGAGCAGTTCTTC.

The V call is TRBV6-1, the J call TRBJ1-2, with unresolved D. Trimming cost V 3 bases and J 2 bases, with 4 bases left between them. The germline gives CDR1 MNHNS, CDR2 SASEGT. This CDR3 spans 12 amino acids. The CDR3 DNA follows: TGTGCCAGCAGTGACAGAAACTATGGCTACACCTTC. It is translated as CASSDRNYGYTF.

The CDR3 region has the DNA TGCGCCAGCAGCTTGGTCCTCCAGGCCTACGAGCAGTACTTC. Translated, it gives CASSLVLQAYEQYF. The gene calls are TRBV5-1 and TRBJ2-7; D not resolved. The germline V gene has CDR1 SGHRS and CDR2 YFSETQ. The CDR3 covers 14 residues. Deletions cut 0 bases from V and 2 bases from J, with 9 bases between.

V and J are TRBV2 and TRBJ2-7; the match to TRBD2 covers 7 bases. Germline CDR1 is SNHLY and CDR2 is FYNNEI. Trimming at V came to 8 bases and at J to 2 bases, leaving 9 bases not matched to a gene. This CDR3 has 14 residues. CDR3 nucleotides: TGTGCCAGCGGGGTGGAGCGGGGCGCCTACGAGCAGTACTTC. This sequence encodes CASGVERGAYEQYF.

The chain links TRBV9 to TRBJ2-2, with 9 nucleotides matching TRBD2. Germline V gene sequence: CDR1 SGDLS, CDR2 YYNGEE. V dropped 0 bases and J dropped 7; count of bases not matched to a gene: 13. The CDR3 runs 18 residues. The CDR3 spells CASSVEGSGGTTYGELFF. CDR3 nucleotide sequence: TGTGCCAGCAGCGTAGAGGGTAGCGGGGGAACAACATACGGGGAGCTGTTTTTT.

The chain carries TRBV2 and TRBJ2-7, with TRBD2 matching over 9 bases. V gave up 10 bases and J gave up 3 bases; unmatched junction bases: 10. The CDR3 extends over 14 amino acids. Germline assignment: CDR1 SNHLY and CDR2 FYNNEI. CDR3 loop: CATSGGPSFYEQYF. The CDR3 coding sequence is TGTGCCACAAGCGGGGGGCCATCATTCTACGAGCAGTACTTC. Full variable domain (outside the CDR3, taken from reference TRBV2 and TRBJ2-7): EPEVTQTPSHQVTQMGQEVILRCVPISNHLYFYWYRQILGQKVEFLVSFYNNEISEKSEIFDDQFSVERPDGSNFTLKIRSTKLEDSAMYFCATSGGPSFYEQYFGPGTRLTVT.

This clone appeared once. This chain connects TRBV15 to TRBJ2-7, with D possibly being TRBD2 (5 bases). V lost 5 bases to trimming and J lost 6 bases, with 14 bases between them. The germline gives CDR1 LNHNV, CDR2 YYDKDF (reference sequence). This CDR3 region has 13 residues. CDR3 nucleotides: TGTGCCACCAGCCCTCTAGCAAGCGGCGAGCAGTACTTC. Its protein product is CATSPLASGEQYF.

The chain has TRBV27 and TRBJ2-3; 7 bases align to TRBD2. CDR3 length: 15 amino acids. Per the germline V gene, CDR1 is MNHEY and CDR2 is SMNVEV (reference sequence). V lost 3 bases, J lost 7 bases, and 10 bases stayed unmatched. The CDR3 protein is CASSLGGFLINTQYF. The CDR3 DNA sequence: TGTGCCAGCAGTTTGGGAGGGTTCTTGATAAATACGCAGTATTTT.

The chain couples TRBV5-1 to TRBJ2-6; D may be TRBD2 (5 bases). CDR3 length: 17 residues. V was pared by 0 bases and J by 0 bases, with 10 bases between. Per the germline V gene, CDR1 is SGHRS and CDR2 is YFSETQ. CDR3 in DNA: TGCGCCAGCAGCTTGGCCAGCGGAGTCTCTGGGGCCAACGTCCTGACTTTC. Its translation is CASSLASGVSGANVLTF.

The chain recombines TRBV9 with TRBJ1-3, with D perhaps TRBD1 (5 bases). Per the germline V gene, CDR1 is SGDLS and CDR2 is YYNGEE. The CDR3 runs to 15 residues. V dropped 0 bases and J dropped 0 bases, with 7 bases sitting between them. This chain's CDR3 is CASSVVGGSGNTIYF. The CDR3 bases are TGTGCCAGCAGCGTAGTCGGGGGCTCTGGAAACACCATATATTTT.

This chain joins TRBV5-4 and TRBJ1-6; 8 nucleotides match TRBD1. From germline, CDR1 is SGHNT and CDR2 YYREEE (reference sequence). This CDR3 region has 15 residues. V trimming: 4 bases; J trimming: 7 bases; junction bases outside the gene matches: 7. DNA for the CDR3: TGTGCCAGCAGCCCATCCGGACAGGGCAATTCACCCCTCCACTTT. Residues: CASSPSGQGNSPLHF. The full variable domain, its missing parts supplied by reference TRBV5-4 and TRBJ1-6, is ETGVTQSPTHLIKTRGQQVTLRCSSQSGHNTVSWYQQALGQGPQFIFQYYREEENGRGNFPPRFSGLQFPNYSSELNVNALELDDSALYLCASSPSGQGNSPLHFGNGTRLTVT.

This chain joins TRBV6-1 and TRBJ2-3, with D possibly being TRBD2 (6 bases). Looked up from germline, CDR1 is MNHNS and CDR2 is SASEGT. The CDR3 totals 14 residues. Trimming cost V 6 bases and J 3 bases, with 13 bases left between them. The CDR3 reads CASRDTGGTDTQYF. Here the CDR3 DNA reads TGTGCCAGCAGGGATACCGGGGGTACAGATACGCAGTATTTT.

The rearrangement links TRBV29-1 to TRBJ2-6; the D gene is possibly TRBD2 (5 bases). CDR1 SQVTM and CDR2 ANQGSEA come from the germline V gene. This CDR3 region has 18 residues. Trimming removed 7 bases at V and 4 bases at J, with 26 bases between. The CDR3 DNA follows: TGCAGCGCCCGAACCCGGACTTCTAAATCCGCCGGGGCCAACGTCCTGACTTTC. It codes for CSARTRTSKSAGANVLTF.

Only a few counts were recorded for this clone. The chain links TRBV4-1 to TRBJ2-7; TRBD1 agrees at 10 bases. CDR3 length: 14 residues. CDR1 is MGHRA, CDR2 YSYEKL, per germline. With 4 bases clipped from V and 4 bases from J, the junction kept 4 bases outside the gene matches. The CDR3 protein is CASSPQDRGYEQYF. CDR3 DNA: TGCGCCAGCAGCCCCCAGGACAGGGGGTACGAGCAGTACTTC.

This clone has just one count. At the DNA level, this CDR3 is encoded by other sequences in the same sample as well. The CDR3 loop is CASSTGLAGGRETQYF. The CDR3 DNA is TGTGCCAGTAGTACCGGACTAGCGGGGGGGCGCGAGACCCAGTACTTC. This chain connects TRBV19 to TRBJ2-5, with TRBD2 matching over 15 bases. Germline V gene data show CDR1 as LNHDA and CDR2 as SQIVND (reference sequence). Trimming cost V 4 bases and J 5 bases; bases outside gene matches: 5. The CDR3 contains 16 residues.